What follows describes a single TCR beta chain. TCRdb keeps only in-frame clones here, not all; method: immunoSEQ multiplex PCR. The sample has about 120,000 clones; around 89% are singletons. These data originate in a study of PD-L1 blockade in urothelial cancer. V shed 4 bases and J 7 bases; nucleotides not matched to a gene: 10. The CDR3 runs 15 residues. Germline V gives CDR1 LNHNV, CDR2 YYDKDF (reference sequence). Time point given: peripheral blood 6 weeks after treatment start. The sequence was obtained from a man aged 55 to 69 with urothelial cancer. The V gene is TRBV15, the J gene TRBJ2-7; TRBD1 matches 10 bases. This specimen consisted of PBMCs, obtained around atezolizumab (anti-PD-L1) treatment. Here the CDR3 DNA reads TGTGCCACCAGCACCGACAGGGGGCCAGGGCGGGAGCAGTACTTC. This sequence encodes CATSTDRGPGREQYF.